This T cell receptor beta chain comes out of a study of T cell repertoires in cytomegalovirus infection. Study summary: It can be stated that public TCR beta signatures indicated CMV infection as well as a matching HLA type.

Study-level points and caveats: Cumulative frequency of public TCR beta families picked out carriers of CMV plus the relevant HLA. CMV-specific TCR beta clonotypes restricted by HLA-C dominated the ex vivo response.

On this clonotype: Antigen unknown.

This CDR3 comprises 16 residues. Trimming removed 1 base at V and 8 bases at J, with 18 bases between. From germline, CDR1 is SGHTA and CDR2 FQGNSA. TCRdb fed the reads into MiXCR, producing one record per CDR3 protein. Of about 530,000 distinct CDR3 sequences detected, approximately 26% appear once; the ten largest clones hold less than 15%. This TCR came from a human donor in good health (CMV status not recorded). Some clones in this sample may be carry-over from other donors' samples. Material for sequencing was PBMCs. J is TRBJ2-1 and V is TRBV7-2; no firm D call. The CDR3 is CASSLGGPRIVDEQFF. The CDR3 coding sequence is TGTGCCAGCAGCTTAGGTGGGCCGCGGATTGTCGATGAGCAGTTCTTC.